This TCR beta chain was sequenced during a study of cytomegalovirus exposure and HLA in healthy donors (dated by TCRdb to between 2016 and 2019). For the study in its entirety: An earlier analysis of several hundred of the donors reported under 300 Gb of sequence data and some 110 million unique TCR beta sequences obtained from 150 million to 200 million T cells. A later analysis re-analyzed previously published TCR beta repertoires from roughly 690 donors and added high-resolution HLA genotyping to study TCR occurrence patterns. Typing coverage differed by locus: A, B, C, DRB1 and DQB1 were typed in roughly 620-630 donors, DQA1 in approximately 520, DPA1 in over 600, and DPB1 in just under 480. All discovery cohort repertoires had been generated using a single sequencing platform. Across some 400 genotyped donors of the cohort, an average of roughly 250,000 unique TCR beta nucleotide sequences per donor were sequenced, and about a sixth of those sequences were non-productive. Among the roughly 390 genotyped donors, roughly 80% belonged to the genetic ancestry cluster associated with self-reported Caucasian donors. The study used immunosequencing to profile the T cell repertoires of approximately 690 subjects and linked those repertoires to cytomegalovirus serostatus. An earlier analysis of more than 450 of the donors used high-throughput TCR beta sequencing to judge whether each TCR beta V gene segment behaved as functional or pseudogenic. The study aimed to test whether signatures of past pathogen exposure could be identified by cataloging public T cell receptors. Besides the first cohort of approximately 710 subjects, a separate validation cohort made up of over a hundred different subjects was used. Genome-wide SNP genotypes for about 65% of the 666 donors were used in a later genetic analysis, which treated that subset as a discovery cohort. Rather than drawing on any new phenotypic data, the later analysis identified candidate immune exposures from TCR beta sequences and the way those sequences occurred across donors. Donor age, sex, ethnicity and CMV serostatus were collected together with the repertoire data. Approximately 310 gigabases of sequencing data and tens of millions of unique TCR sequences made up an early release that covered several hundred HLA-typed donors. Roughly 5 DR-DQ haplotypes were handled as single units for association and clustering, since linkage in the cohort was strong. HLA typing covered class I and class II loci at four-digit resolution. To predict cytomegalovirus infection status, the study combined high-throughput TCR immunosequencing, statistical association of individual TCRs with disease status, and machine learning.

Summary of the overall study and its limitations: Presence/absence analyses assumed roughly uniform sequencing depth across donors, an assumption that may not hold. The earlier analysis of about 600 of the donors excluded some 15 rarely observed V segments, including chromosome 9 orphons, because counts were too low. According to a later analysis, most CMV-associated TCR beta chains appeared to be HLA-restricted, and the HLA associations seemed to be driven largely by CMV exposure. The only immune exposure information available for the cohort was CMV serostatus. Because HLA typing was unavailable for some donors at each locus, only the typed subset was used in association tests. At a false discovery rate of 0.05, a later analysis linked 16,951 TCR beta sequences to specific HLA alleles. A total of fewer than 200 TCR beta chains were listed by the study as associated with cytomegalovirus. Three of the identified cytomegalovirus-associated TCR beta chains were confirmed in vitro to be specific for cytomegalovirus antigens. In a later analysis, HLA-associated TCR beta chains were found to be more clonally expanded and to have lower generation probabilities than equally common non-associated chains. In a later analysis, TCR association rates were found to vary across HLA loci, with the most associated TCRs seen for DRB1 alleles and the fewest for HLA-C alleles. A later genetic analysis reported fewer N-insertions in productive TCRs among donors in an Asian-associated ancestry cluster than the approximately 700-donor mean. A later genetic analysis associated a missense DCLRE1C variant with V-gene and J-gene trimming of TCR beta chains, and an independent cohort replicated the association. A further reported finding was that TCR beta sequences accurately predicted the HLA-A and HLA-B alleles for most subjects in the first cohort. This cohort had only TCR beta chains sequenced, and the lack of alpha or paired-chain data limited which features could be detected. In an earlier analysis of several hundred of the donors, most TCR beta V segments were observed in productive rearrangements about 87% or about 30% of the time, broadly matching IMGT annotations. According to a later analysis, parvovirus B19, influenza, CMV and Epstein-Barr virus appeared linked to several top co-occurrence clusters. The classifier was reported to diagnose cytomegalovirus status with high specificity and sensitivity in both the original and validation cohorts. When HLA alleles, especially DR and DQ, strongly co-occurred, TCR associations were difficult to assign to individual alleles. Linkage disequilibrium might explain the correlated functional status among segregating V segments, but an unknown experimental factor could not be ruled out. Some IMGT-functional V segments, including TRBV6-2 and TRBV6-3, could not be distinguished by the 87-base-pair reads and were therefore excluded. Most TCR sequences were seen in very few donors, while some public TCRs were found in many individuals. According to the authors, the approach could potentially be generalized to other disease states and immunological phenotypes. A group of highly shared sequence variants was considered likely to be a technical artifact of the sequencing pipeline.

As for this clone: It lacks a known antigen. No per-base quality is available; no much larger clone lies one base away.

The library was prepared using the immunoSEQ multiplex PCR assay. For the multiplex PCR, a mixture combining 60 forward primers for TCR Vbeta segments and 13 reverse primers for TCR Jbeta segments was used. Amplification of the CDR3 region of rearranged TCR beta genes was performed with a multiplex PCR assay on genomic DNA. Amplified TCR beta libraries were sequenced as 87-base-pair reads on the Illumina HiSeq System. The study's own analysis went as follows. A later analysis tallied some 79 million unique TCR beta chains across the 600 to 700 repertoires, and about 12 million of those chains were shared by two or more donors. Raw reads were error-corrected and collapsed into unique sequences by a nearest-neighbor algorithm in which closely related sequences were merged to remove PCR and sequencing errors. V, D and J gene segments were assigned by aligning CDR3 sequences to IMGT reference sequences. For a sequence to be retained, a match of at least six nucleotides to both a V gene segment and a J gene segment was required. Rearrangements were classified as productive when the CDR3 lacked stop codons and remained in frame with V and J, and all other rearrangements were classified as non-productive. CDR3 was defined according to IMGT convention as the region running from the second conserved V-encoded cysteine to the conserved J-encoded phenylalanine. The earlier analysis of more than 450 of the donors excluded sequences that lacked an unambiguous match to a single V gene segment. In an earlier analysis of a few hundred of the donors, V segments were called functional above 56.7% productive rearrangements and were called segregating when the between-donor standard deviation exceeded 5%. A statistical classification framework was built for diagnosing cytomegalovirus status from the catalog of TCR beta chain sequences. In a later analysis, TCR nucleotide sequences were compared against IMGT/GENE-DB human TR gene sequences so that V and J genes could be assigned. Using the TCRdist pipeline, a later analysis assigned CDR3 sequences along with most-parsimonious VDJ recombination scenarios. In a later analysis, each TCR beta chain was defined by its CDR3 amino acid sequence together with its V-gene family, and reads without a unique V-gene family were excluded. In a later analysis, nearly 600 highly shared, low-generation-probability nucleotide sequences were removed to address suspected cross-contamination and a sequencing artifact. For each public chain, a later analysis derived a clonal expansion index from normalized ranks of inferred template counts within each repertoire. Generation probabilities in a later analysis came from a VDJ recombination model fitted to out-of-frame rearrangements, and those results were checked against IGoR. In a later analysis, TCR-TCR, TCR-HLA and TCR-CMV co-occurrence was scored with hypergeometric tests, and a repertoire-size bias correction was applied to TCR pairs. A later analysis estimated false discovery rates by permuting HLA or CMV assignments 20 times. A later analysis grouped co-occurring TCRs with DBSCAN, adding TCRdist sequence similarity when clustering within HLA-allele-positive subsets. Repertoires with fewer than 30,000 or more than 120,000 public chains, plus five repertoires with anomalous nucleotide sharing, were excluded from co-occurrence clustering. In its TCRdb copy, this immuneACCESS table keeps in-frame sequences only and misses some clones. Where compared with another copy, unresolved V genes explain less than half of these, and the others have no known cause. The V and J calls and clone size come from that table; D and trimming were worked out from the DNA. The sample table contains about 160,000 clones; only one count was recorded for around four fifths of them. The ten largest account for roughly 1.3% of the sample.

According to the germline V gene, CDR1 reads ENHRY and CDR2 reads SYGVKD. From its cysteine to its phenylalanine, the CDR3 spans 14 amino acids. Just CDR3 DNA is preserved here, 42 bases in frame from base 1. Ends trimmed: V by 11 bases, J by 5 bases; bases unmatched to a gene: 14. In total, about 650 healthy bone marrow donors made up the cohort. At the time of sampling, all cohort members were nominally healthy, though unrecorded immune exposures were likely present. The donor was CMV seronegative and was included in the group of 352 seronegative cohort members. Every donor gave a peripheral blood sample, and the peripheral blood mononuclear cells from that sample were used for TCR beta sequencing. The Qiagen DNeasy Blood Extraction Kit was used to extract genomic DNA from the blood cell samples.

The source is a woman aged 45-59 years in good health and CMV-seronegative. Source material: PBMCs. This chain is built from TRBV10-3 and TRBJ2-5, with TRBD2 identical over 7 junction bases. The CDR3 protein: CASRGDRGEETQYF. The nucleotide sequence is TGTGCCTCCCGGGGAGACCGGGGGGAGGAGACCCAGTACTTC.